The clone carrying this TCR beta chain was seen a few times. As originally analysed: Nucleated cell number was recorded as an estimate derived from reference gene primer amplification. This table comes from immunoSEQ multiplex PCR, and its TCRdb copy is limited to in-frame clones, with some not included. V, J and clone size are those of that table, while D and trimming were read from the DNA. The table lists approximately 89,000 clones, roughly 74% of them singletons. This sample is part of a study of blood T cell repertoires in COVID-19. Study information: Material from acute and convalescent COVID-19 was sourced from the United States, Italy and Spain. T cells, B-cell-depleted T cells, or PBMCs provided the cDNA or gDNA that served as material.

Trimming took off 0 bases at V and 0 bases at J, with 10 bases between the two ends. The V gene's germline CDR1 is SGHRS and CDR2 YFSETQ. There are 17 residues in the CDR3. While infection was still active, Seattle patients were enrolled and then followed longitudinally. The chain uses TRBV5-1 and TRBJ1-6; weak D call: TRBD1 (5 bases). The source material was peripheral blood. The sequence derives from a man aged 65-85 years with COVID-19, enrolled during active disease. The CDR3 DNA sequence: TGCGCCAGCAGCTTGGGTCAGGGAAGCTCCTATAATTCACCCCTCCACTTT. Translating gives CASSLGQGSSYNSPLHF.